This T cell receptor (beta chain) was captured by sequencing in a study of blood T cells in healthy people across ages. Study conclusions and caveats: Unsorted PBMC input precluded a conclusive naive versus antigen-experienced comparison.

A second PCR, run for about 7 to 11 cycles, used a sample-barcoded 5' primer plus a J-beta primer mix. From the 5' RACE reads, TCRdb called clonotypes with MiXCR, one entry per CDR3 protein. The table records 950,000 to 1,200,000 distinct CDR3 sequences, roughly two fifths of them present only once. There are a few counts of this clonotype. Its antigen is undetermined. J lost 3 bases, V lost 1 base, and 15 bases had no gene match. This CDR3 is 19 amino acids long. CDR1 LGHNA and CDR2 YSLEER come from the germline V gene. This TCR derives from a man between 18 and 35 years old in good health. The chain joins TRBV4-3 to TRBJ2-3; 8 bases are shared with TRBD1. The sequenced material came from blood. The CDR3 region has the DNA TGCGCCAGCAGCCAAGGCCTAGGACAGGGCCCCTTCGGAACAGATACGCAGTATTTT. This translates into CASSQGLGQGPFGTDTQYF.